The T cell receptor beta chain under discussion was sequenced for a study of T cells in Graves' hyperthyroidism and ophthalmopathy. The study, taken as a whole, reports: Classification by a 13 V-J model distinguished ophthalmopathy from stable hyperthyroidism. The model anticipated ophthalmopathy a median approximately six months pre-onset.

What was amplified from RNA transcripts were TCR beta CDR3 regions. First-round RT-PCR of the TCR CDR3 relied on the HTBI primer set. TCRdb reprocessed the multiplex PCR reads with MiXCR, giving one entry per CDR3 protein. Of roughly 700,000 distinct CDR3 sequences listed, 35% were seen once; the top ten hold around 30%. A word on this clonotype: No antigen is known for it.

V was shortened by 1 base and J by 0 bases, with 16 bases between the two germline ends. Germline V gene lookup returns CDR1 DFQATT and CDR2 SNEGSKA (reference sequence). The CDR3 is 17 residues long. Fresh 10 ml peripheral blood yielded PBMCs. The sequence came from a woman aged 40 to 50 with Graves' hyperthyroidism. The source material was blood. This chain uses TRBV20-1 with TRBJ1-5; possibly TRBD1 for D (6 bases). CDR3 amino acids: CSARVRGGGTSNQPQHF. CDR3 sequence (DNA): TGCAGTGCTAGAGTTAGGGGGGGAGGAACTAGCAATCAGCCCCAGCATTTT.